This is a list of T cell receptor beta chains from one sample in a study of cytomegalovirus exposure and HLA in healthy donors. Profiling relied on immunoSEQ multiplex PCR, and the TCRdb table lists in-frame clones only, not all of them. This table has 150,000 to 200,000 clones, around four fifths appearing once. Material for sequencing was PBMCs. These receptors were obtained from a woman aged 60-70 years in good health and CMV-seropositive. The CDR3 runs from the conserved cysteine through the conserved F or W. D genes are given only for firm matches. Clone size is not always given. Where it is, it says once, few, many or a class for expanded clones.

abundance,j_gene,v_gene,d_gene,CDR3nt,CDR3aa
-,TRBJ1-4,TRBV21-1,-,TGTGCCAGCAGCAGCGGGACGCCAGGAAAACTGTTTTTT,CASSSGTPGKLFF
-,TRBJ2-1,TRBV5-1,TRBD1,TGCGCCAGCAGCTGGGGACAGGGTCCCTACAATGAGCAGTTCTTC,CASSWGQGPYNEQFF
-,TRBJ1-4,TRBV5-1,-,TGCGCCAGCAGCTTTCAGGGAGGTAATGAAAAACTGTTTTTT,CASSFQGGNEKLFF
-,TRBJ2-2,TRBV7-2,-,TGTGCCAGCAGCTCCCGGGGCACCGGGGAGCTGTTTTTT,CASSSRGTGELFF
-,TRBJ2-1,TRBV11-2,-,TGTGCCAGCAGCCCGGGCCAGCGGGCCAGCTCCTACAATGAGCAGTTCTTC,CASSPGQRASSYNEQFF
-,TRBJ1-6,TRBV7-2,-,TGTGCCAGCAGCTTACTCTGGGAAGGAGGTTCACCCCTCCACTTT,CASSLLWEGGSPLHF
-,TRBJ1-5,TRBV2,TRBD1,TGTGCCAGCAGTGGGACAGGAGGGAAACAGCCCCAGCATTTT,CASSGTGGKQPQHF
once,TRBJ2-1,TRBV7-9,TRBD1,TGTGCCAGCAGCACCGGGACAGGGAATCGCAATGAGCAGTTCTTC,CASSTGTGNRNEQFF
-,TRBJ2-2,TRBV25-1,TRBD1,TGTGCCAGCGGTGACAGGGAAAGAGGCCGGGAGCTGTTTTTT,CASGDRERGRELFF
-,TRBJ1-4,TRBV29-1,-,TGCAGCGTTGAGAGCGGGGTCGAGAGAGAAAAACTGTTTTTT,CSVESGVEREKLFF
-,TRBJ2-3,TRBV7-3,TRBD1,TGTGCCAGCGCAATCACAGGGGGGCCCCCCACAGATACGCAGTATTTT,CASAITGGPPTDTQYF
-,TRBJ2-3,TRBV7-2,-,TGTGCCAGCAGCTCTTCCGGGACTCCTAGGGATACGCAGTATTTT,CASSSSGTPRDTQYF
-,TRBJ2-2,TRBV9,-,TGTGCCAGCAGCGTAGTGCCGGGGGCGAACACCGGGGAGCTGTTTTTT,CASSVVPGANTGELFF
-,TRBJ2-7,TRBV7-3,-,TGTGCCAGCACTTCACCCGGGATGATCGGGGGGCAAAGCTCCTACGAGCAGTACTTC,CASTSPGMIGGQSSYEQYF
-,TRBJ1-3,TRBV9,TRBD1,TGTGCCAGCAGCGTCCGGACCACCGACAGGGCTGGAAACACCATATATTTT,CASSVRTTDRAGNTIYF
once,TRBJ2-7,TRBV27,-,TGTGCCAGCAGTTTATCCAGAGGTCTCGACTCCTACGAGCAGTACTTC,CASSLSRGLDSYEQYF
-,TRBJ2-2,TRBV18,-,TGTGCCAGCTCACTAGGACAGTTCGCGAACACCGGGGAGCTGTTTTTT,CASSLGQFANTGELFF